The following is a T cell receptor (beta chain) sequence with its context. Its antigen is still unknown. No clone much larger than this one lies a single base away; base qualities are absent. TCR CDR3 regions were amplified from genomic DNA by multiplex PCR using the deep immunoSEQ assay. Extracted genomic DNA from each cell subset was spread evenly across all wells of several immunoSEQ 96-well plates, with each plate serving as a replicate. For sorted subsets, around 0.2 ug genomic DNA, equal to 30,000 or so T cell genomes, was loaded into each replicate PCR. Purified libraries were measured with a Qubit 3.0 fluorometer, size-checked on a Bioanalyzer 2100, and measured again with the KAPA Library Quantification kit. Each immunoSEQ 96-well plate was sequenced on its own single-read 150-cycle Illumina NextSeq 550 flow cell. For the original study's pipeline: Because the immunoSEQ output included only junctional sequences and no quality scores, the filtering could not be the same as the filtering used for full-length reads. Sequences were annotated with PyIR, a Python wrapper for IgBLAST v1.9, and V/J genes and CDR3 were assigned using IMGT germline references. Reads were removed for weak V/J assignments (E-value above 1e-6), missing CDR3, stop codons, out-of-frame junctions, or ambiguous translated residues. V3J clonotypes were defined by identical inferred V gene, J gene, and CDR3 amino acid sequence. Percentage overlap between repertoires was calculated by dividing the number of shared unique clonotypes by the size of the smaller repertoire. Richness of each repertoire was evaluated using RTK rarefaction, the Chao1 estimator, and Recon v2.1 estimates of unobserved clonotypes. OLGA was used to compute generation probabilities for all TCRbeta clonotypes that the gDNA method yielded from a handful of donors. The table was pulled from immuneACCESS by TCRdb, which kept in-frame rearrangements only. Such tables lose some clones; where checked, under half of the loss comes from unresolved V genes, and the rest has no known cause. V, J and clone size reflect that table, while D and trimming were determined from the DNA. The sample yields 550,000 to 800,000 clones; under 80% were counted once. The ten largest clones take up under 2% of the sample.

This entry comes from a study of shared clonotypes between healthy human individuals (dated by TCRdb to the early 2020s). Study-level background: The cohort included three men and a couple of women between 18 and 49 years of age. For each donor, CD4 naive and CD4 memory were each given three plates, CD8 naive was given two plates, and CD8 memory was given one plate. To estimate repertoire size and how much clonotype sharing occurs between individuals, the study deeply sequenced the blood TCR repertoires of several healthy adults. Different laboratories and diverse techniques were used to prepare libraries and sequence TCR repertoires, to increase sequencing depth and limit assay-specific biases. Between about 0.8 and 8.9 billion PBMCs per donor were obtained by leukapheresis.

Points the paper makes about the study in general: Sampling was limited to blood, and TCR repertoires in tissue likely differ from TCR repertoires in blood. Naive subsets generally had larger estimated clonotype richness than memory subsets did. The genetic and exposure-history diversity represented was limited by the small number of donors. Clonotypes shared by all four sorted-subset donors showed higher generation probabilities than non-shared clonotypes. Across a few donors, roughly 5.1% of naive CD4, around 3.3% of naive CD8, about 2% of memory CD4, and approximately 0.4% of memory CD8 clonotypes were shared. Rarefaction of sorted-subset datasets indicated incomplete sequencing despite the large sequencing depth. Pairwise subsampling led to the expectation that sequencing depth would affect the degree of clonotype sharing among donors.

The donors were healthy, HIV-negative adults who had no recently reported acute infections or vaccinations. Every donor was a Caucasian adult residing in Nashville, Tennessee, USA. CD4+ T cells were enriched through magnetic negative selection, after which naive cells were positively selected on CD45RA and the remaining negative fraction served as the memory subset. Blood was collected by leukapheresis, and PBMCs were isolated by Ficoll-Histopaque density gradient centrifugation and then cryopreserved in liquid nitrogen vapor phase. Analytical flow cytometry was used to check the purity and quantity of every magnetically sorted T cell population. Each sorted fraction had its genomic DNA isolated and then quantified by UV absorbance on a Nanodrop 2000c. From cysteine to phenylalanine, the CDR3 is 15 amino acids long. Only the CDR3 DNA stays, 45 bases, in frame from base 1. The germline V gene yields MNHEY for CDR1 and SVGAGI for CDR2. For this chain, trimming is 6 bases at the V end and 2 bases at the J end, and the number of junction bases without a gene match is 10.

Rearrangement joined TRBV6-5 to TRBJ2-7; 7 bases in the junction line up with TRBD1. The origin of this receptor is a woman under 40 in good health. The sequencing sample was made of memory CD4+ T cells sorted from blood. Reading the label with the study, this specimen's cell subset or site is: CD45RA-negative fraction. The DNA sequence is TGTGCCAGCAGCGGACCGGAACAGGGGACCTACGAGCAGTACTTC. This encodes CASSGPEQGTYEQYF.